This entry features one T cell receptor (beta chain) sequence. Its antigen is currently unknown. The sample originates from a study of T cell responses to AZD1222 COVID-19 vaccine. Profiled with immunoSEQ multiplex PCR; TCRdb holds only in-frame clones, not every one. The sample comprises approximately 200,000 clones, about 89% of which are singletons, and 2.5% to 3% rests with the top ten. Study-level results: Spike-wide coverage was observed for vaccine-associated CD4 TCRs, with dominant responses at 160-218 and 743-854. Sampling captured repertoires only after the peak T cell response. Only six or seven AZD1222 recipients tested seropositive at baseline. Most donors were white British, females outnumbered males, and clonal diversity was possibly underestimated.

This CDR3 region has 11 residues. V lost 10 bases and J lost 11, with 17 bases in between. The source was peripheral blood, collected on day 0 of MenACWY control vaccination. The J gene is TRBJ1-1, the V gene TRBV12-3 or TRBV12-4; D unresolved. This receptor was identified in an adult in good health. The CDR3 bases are TGTGCCACCGTCCTCAACACGGAGGCTTTCTTT. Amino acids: CATVLNTEAFF.